Presented here are 14 T cell receptor beta chains from one specimen sequenced in a study of long-term antiretroviral therapy in people with HIV. Version v3.0 of the immunoSEQ assay ran at survey level. Profiled with immunoSEQ multiplex PCR; TCRdb holds only in-frame clones, not every one. In the table there are about 20,000 clones, 65% to 85% of which are singletons. The sequencing used unsorted PBMCs, collected 1.2 years after starting antiretroviral therapy. Receptors originate from a woman between 40 and 50 years old with HIV.

The chain has TRBV18 and TRBJ2-7, with D tentatively TRBD1 (5 bases). There are 13 residues in the CDR3. V shed 4 bases and J shed 6 bases, with 13 bases lying between them. Germline V lookup: CDR1 KGHSH, CDR2 LQKENI. CDR3: CASSLLDKGEQYF. CDR3 nucleotide sequence: TGTGCCAGCTCACTCCTGGACAAGGGCGAGCAGTACTTC.

The J gene is TRBJ2-7, the V gene TRBV7-4; maybe TRBD1 (5 bases). Germline V gene lookup returns CDR1 SGHVT and CDR2 SQSDAQ. The CDR3 is made up of 15 amino acids. Trimming pared 4 bases from V and 6 bases from J, leaving 19 bases between. In DNA, the CDR3 is TGTGCCAGCAGCTCTGAGACAGTCAGGGAAGGCGAGCAGTACTTC. Translation gives CASSSETVREGEQYF.

V is TRBV2 and J is TRBJ2-6, with D possibly being TRBD1 (6 bases). Germline lookup yields CDR1 SNHLY and CDR2 FYNNEI. This CDR3 is 16 amino acids long. Trimming took 7 bases from V and 0 from J, leaving 13 bases between them. The DNA for the CDR3 is TGTGCCAGCATCGTGGACAGCCTCTCTGGGGCCAACGTCCTGACTTTC. This codes for CASIVDSLSGANVLTF. Variable domain in full (rest from reference TRBV2 and TRBJ2-6): EPEVTQTPSHQVTQMGQEVILRCVPISNHLYFYWYRQILGQKVEFLVSFYNNEISEKSEIFDDQFSVERPDGSNFTLKIRSTKLEDSAMYFCASIVDSLSGANVLTFGAGSRLTVL.

The gene calls are TRBV2 and TRBJ1-5; D remains unclear. Looked up from germline, CDR1 is SNHLY and CDR2 is FYNNEI. Trimming took off 8 bases at V and 0 bases at J, with 11 bases between the two ends. CDR3 size: 14 residues. Here the CDR3 DNA reads TGTGCCAGCTCTAAGTCAAATAGCAATCAGCCCCAGCATTTT. Amino acids: CASSKSNSNQPQHF.

The rearrangement links TRBV29-1 to TRBJ2-7; 8 bases fit TRBD2. Germline assignment: CDR1 SQVTM and CDR2 ANQGSEA. The CDR3 length is 15 residues. With 1 base clipped from V and 4 bases from J, the junction kept 9 bases outside the gene matches. The CDR3 reads CSVEVAGGSEYEQYF. In nucleotides, the CDR3 is TGCAGCGTTGAAGTGGCGGGAGGCTCAGAATACGAGCAGTACTTC.

This clone showed up just once. This sequence joins TRBV13 and TRBJ2-1; the match to TRBD2 covers 9 bases. Germline V gives CDR1 PRHDT, CDR2 FYEKMQ (reference sequence). J gave up 5 bases and V 5 bases, and 7 bases lay outside the gene matches. The CDR3 has 15 residues. CDR3 sequence reads: CASSILAGADNEQFF. CDR3 in DNA: TGTGCCAGCAGCATATTAGCGGGAGCGGACAATGAGCAGTTCTTC.

This chain joins TRBV18 and TRBJ2-2, with TRBD2 matching 10 bases. Germline CDR1 KGHSH, CDR2 LQKENI. The CDR3 extends over 15 amino acids. Trimming cost V 4 bases and J 8 bases; bases outside gene matches: 7. CDR3 DNA sequence: TGTGCCAGCTCACTCCTAGCGGGAGCGGAGGGGGAGCTGTTTTTT. This translates into CASSLLAGAEGELFF.

This clone showed up just a few times. V usage is TRBV7-9 and J usage is TRBJ1-2; 8 bases are shared with TRBD1. V gave up 5 bases and J gave up 7 bases; unmatched junction bases: 6. The germline CDR1 and CDR2 sequences are SEHNR and FQNEAQ (reference sequence). CDR3 length equals 13 residues. The CDR3 bases are TGTGCCAGCAGCCCAGGGGGCGAGGGTGGCTACACCTTC. This gives the protein CASSPGGEGGYTF.

This clone was seen once. DNA of the CDR3: TGTGCCAGTTCTTTAGCGGGCTCCTACGAGCAGTACTTC. Translating it yields CASSLAGSYEQYF. The rearrangement joins TRBV19 to TRBJ2-7; TRBD2 agrees at 7 bases. CDR1 and CDR2 (germline): LNHDA, SQIVND (reference sequence). The CDR3 is 13 amino acids. V shed 8 bases and J 0 bases; nucleotides not matched to a gene: 4.

The rearrangement links TRBV7-9 to TRBJ1-1; perhaps TRBD1 as D (5 bases). CDR3 length: 12 residues. Trimming took off 6 bases at V and 8 bases at J, with 13 bases between the two ends. Per germline, CDR1 SEHNR and CDR2 FQNEAQ (reference sequence). The CDR3 loop is CASRGVEREAFF. The CDR3 DNA reads TGTGCCAGCAGGGGGGTTGAGCGGGAAGCTTTCTTT.

The chain has TRBV21-1 and TRBJ2-7; the table's D call TRBD1 went unverified against the DNA. TRBV21-1 counts as a pseudogene. This CDR3 is built from 13 residues. CDR3: CASSKPQGAVQYF. In nucleotides, the CDR3 is TGTGCCAGCAGCAAACCCCAGGGGGCCGTGCAGTACTTC.

The chain combines TRBV19 with TRBJ2-3, with 14 nucleotides matching TRBD2. The CDR3 extends over 18 amino acids. The junction had 11 bases not matched to a gene; V was cut back by 5 bases and J by 4 bases. Germline V gives CDR1 LNHDA, CDR2 SQIVND (reference sequence). This CDR3 is CASSPIGGTSGSADTQYF. The CDR3 DNA follows: TGTGCCAGTAGTCCAATTGGGGGGACTAGCGGGAGCGCAGATACGCAGTATTTT. Together with reference TRBV19 and TRBJ2-3, the CDR3 gives the full variable domain: DGGITQSPKYLFRKEGQNVTLSCEQNLNHDAMYWYRQDPGQGLRLIYYSQIVNDFQKGDIAEGYSVSREKKESFPLTVTSAQKNPTAFYLCASSPIGGTSGSADTQYFGPGTRLTVL.

This chain joins TRBV4-2 and TRBJ2-1, with 14 bases fitting TRBD2. This CDR3 spans 19 amino acids. The V segment lost 6 bases and the J segment 3 bases; nucleotides outside the gene matches: 13. CDR1 and CDR2 (germline): LGHNA, YNFKEQ. This chain's CDR3 is CASSRSIGLAGGLYNEQFF. CDR3 bases: TGTGCCAGCAGTCGTTCCATCGGACTAGCGGGAGGCCTCTACAATGAGCAGTTCTTC.

The chain carries TRBV18 and TRBJ1-4, with D unresolved. V was trimmed by 3 bases and J by 8 bases, leaving 22 bases between them. The CDR3 has 17 residues. The germline V gene has CDR1 KGHSH and CDR2 LQKENI. The CDR3 sequence is CASSPGAGYTGLEKLFF. The CDR3 DNA follows: TGTGCCAGCTCACCGGGAGCAGGTTACACGGGTTTGGAAAAACTGTTTTTT.